The rows below give T cell receptor beta chains drawn from one sample of a study of blood T cell repertoires in COVID-19. Using immunoSEQ multiplex PCR, the repertoire was profiled, and TCRdb retains in-frame clones only, with some absent. The sample carries under 300,000 clones, approximately 82% recorded once. The source material was peripheral blood. These receptors all stem from a man aged 40-49 years who had recovered from COVID-19. The CDR3 runs from the conserved cysteine through the conserved F or W. The D gene is left open where the match is weak. For some rows the clone size is stated as once, few or many, or as a class when expanded; others skip it.

V gene: TRBV7-8; CDR3 length: 15; D gene: TRBD1; clone size: NA; J gene: TRBJ2-7; CDR3 protein: CASSLGRGHLNEQYF; CDR3 DNA: TGTGCCAGCAGCTTAGGCAGGGGGCACTTGAACGAGCAGTACTTC
V gene: TRBV18; CDR3 length: 16; D gene: TRBD1; clone size: few; J gene: TRBJ1-2; CDR3 protein: CASSPTTTGGAGGYTF; CDR3 DNA: TGTGCCAGCTCACCGACGACGACAGGGGGCGCGGGGGGCTACACCTTC
V gene: TRBV5-4; CDR3 length: 14; D gene: TRBD2; clone size: once; J gene: TRBJ2-1; CDR3 protein: CASSLSASGNEQFF; CDR3 DNA: TGTGCCAGCAGCTTGTCGGCTAGCGGCAATGAGCAGTTCTTC
V gene: TRBV5-6; CDR3 length: 13; D gene: TRBD1; clone size: few; J gene: TRBJ1-4; CDR3 protein: CASSSGTGQKLFF; CDR3 DNA: TGTGCCAGCAGCTCAGGGACAGGGCAAAAACTGTTTTTT
V gene: TRBV10-3; CDR3 length: 17; D gene: NA; clone size: NA; J gene: TRBJ1-6; CDR3 protein: CAISGREGVVQNSPLHF; CDR3 DNA: TGTGCCATCAGTGGAAGGGAGGGGGTAGTCCAGAATTCACCCCTCCACTTT
V gene: TRBV27; CDR3 length: 15; D gene: NA; clone size: NA; J gene: TRBJ2-3; CDR3 protein: CASSLGRASTDTQYF; CDR3 DNA: TGTGCCAGCAGTTTGGGCAGGGCGAGCACAGATACGCAGTATTTT
V gene: TRBV19; CDR3 length: 15; D gene: TRBD1; clone size: few; J gene: TRBJ1-3; CDR3 protein: CASTFGTGSGNTIYF; CDR3 DNA: TGTGCCAGTACCTTCGGGACAGGGTCTGGAAACACCATATATTTT
V gene: TRBV4-1; CDR3 length: 18; D gene: NA; clone size: NA; J gene: TRBJ1-1; CDR3 protein: CASSQDPFGQLLNTEAFF; CDR3 DNA: TGCGCCAGCAGCCAAGATCCCTTCGGACAGCTCCTTAACACTGAAGCTTTCTTT
V gene: TRBV5-4; CDR3 length: 15; D gene: NA; clone size: NA; J gene: TRBJ1-1; CDR3 protein: CASSWGGKEGTEAFF; CDR3 DNA: TGTGCCAGCAGCTGGGGGGGCAAGGAGGGCACTGAAGCTTTCTTT
V gene: TRBV20-1; CDR3 length: 11; D gene: NA; clone size: NA; J gene: TRBJ2-5; CDR3 protein: CSGQKQETQYF; CDR3 DNA: TGCAGTGGACAGAAACAAGAGACCCAGTACTTC
V gene: TRBV5-8; CDR3 length: 15; D gene: NA; clone size: NA; J gene: TRBJ2-5; CDR3 protein: CASSLGQTGEETQYF; CDR3 DNA: TGTGCCAGCAGCTTGGGCCAGACCGGGGAGGAGACCCAGTACTTC
V gene: TRBV9; CDR3 length: 14; D gene: NA; clone size: NA; J gene: TRBJ1-3; CDR3 protein: CASSVANSGNTIYF; CDR3 DNA: TGTGCCAGCAGCGTAGCCAACTCTGGAAACACCATATATTTT
V gene: TRBV21-1; CDR3 length: 16; D gene: NA; clone size: NA; J gene: TRBJ1-1; CDR3 protein: CASSKEGWARNTEAFF; CDR3 DNA: TGTGCCAGCAGCAAAGAGGGGTGGGCGAGGAACACTGAAGCTTTCTTT
V gene: TRBV6-6; CDR3 length: 12; D gene: NA; clone size: NA; J gene: TRBJ2-2; CDR3 protein: CASRQPTGELFF; CDR3 DNA: TGTGCCAGCAGACAACCAACCGGGGAGCTGTTTTTT
V gene: TRBV12-3/TRBV12-4; CDR3 length: 13; D gene: NA; clone size: NA; J gene: TRBJ1-1; CDR3 protein: CASSLIRAGEAFF; CDR3 DNA: TGTGCCAGCAGTTTAATACGGGCGGGCGAAGCTTTCTTT
V gene: TRBV18; CDR3 length: 16; D gene: TRBD1; clone size: NA; J gene: TRBJ1-4; CDR3 protein: CASSPRPGTVNEKLFF; CDR3 DNA: TGTGCCAGCTCACCCCGGCCAGGGACAGTGAATGAAAAACTGTTTTTT
V gene: TRBV27; CDR3 length: 15; D gene: TRBD1; clone size: few; J gene: TRBJ2-5; CDR3 protein: CASSSGTGGAETQYF; CDR3 DNA: TGTGCCAGCAGTTCGGGGACAGGGGGCGCAGAGACCCAGTACTTC
V gene: TRBV10-3; CDR3 length: 14; D gene: TRBD1; clone size: NA; J gene: TRBJ2-3; CDR3 protein: CASSGTGEADTQYF; CDR3 DNA: TGTGCCTCGTCCGGGACAGGGGAGGCAGATACGCAGTATTTT
V gene: TRBV28; CDR3 length: 12; D gene: NA; clone size: NA; J gene: TRBJ1-2; CDR3 protein: CASSLQGLGYTF; CDR3 DNA: TGTGCCAGCAGTTTACAGGGCCTTGGCTACACCTTC
V gene: TRBV5-6; CDR3 length: 14; D gene: NA; clone size: NA; J gene: TRBJ2-7; CDR3 protein: CASSWSGIWYEQYF; CDR3 DNA: TGTGCCAGCAGTTGGTCCGGTATCTGGTACGAGCAGTACTTC
V gene: TRBV19; CDR3 length: 16; D gene: NA; clone size: NA; J gene: TRBJ2-2; CDR3 protein: CASSIVGGLNTGELFF; CDR3 DNA: TGTGCCAGTAGTATAGTGGGAGGTTTGAACACCGGGGAGCTGTTTTTT
V gene: TRBV5-1; CDR3 length: 17; D gene: NA; clone size: NA; J gene: TRBJ2-2; CDR3 protein: CASSPSGVLHHTGELFF; CDR3 DNA: TGCGCCAGCAGCCCCTCAGGGGTCCTGCACCACACCGGGGAGCTGTTTTTT
V gene: TRBV25-1; CDR3 length: 14; D gene: TRBD1; clone size: NA; J gene: TRBJ2-2; CDR3 protein: CASSPGGVNGELFF; CDR3 DNA: TGTGCCAGCAGTCCAGGGGGAGTTAACGGGGAGCTGTTTTTT
V gene: TRBV4-2; CDR3 length: 16; D gene: NA; clone size: NA; J gene: TRBJ1-2; CDR3 protein: CASSQGVTGTHYGYTF; CDR3 DNA: TGTGCCAGCAGCCAAGGGGTGACAGGAACACACTATGGCTACACCTTC
V gene: TRBV9; CDR3 length: 14; D gene: NA; clone size: few; J gene: TRBJ2-3; CDR3 protein: CASSVLRGTDTQYF; CDR3 DNA: TGTGCCAGCAGCGTCTTGCGGGGCACAGATACGCAGTATTTT
V gene: TRBV7-9; CDR3 length: 14; D gene: TRBD2; clone size: NA; J gene: TRBJ2-5; CDR3 protein: CASSKSGGVETQYF; CDR3 DNA: TGTGCCAGCAGCAAAAGCGGGGGGGTGGAGACCCAGTACTTC
V gene: TRBV18; CDR3 length: 15; D gene: NA; clone size: NA; J gene: TRBJ2-7; CDR3 protein: CASSATVEPSYEQYF; CDR3 DNA: TGTGCCAGCTCCGCAACGGTAGAGCCTAGTTACGAGCAGTACTTC
V gene: TRBV6-5; CDR3 length: 16; D gene: NA; clone size: NA; J gene: TRBJ1-6; CDR3 protein: CASSYGQGIPLSPLHF; CDR3 DNA: TGTGCCAGCAGTTACGGGCAGGGAATTCCCCTTTCACCCCTCCACTTT
V gene: TRBV3-1/TRBV3-2; CDR3 length: 13; D gene: TRBD1; clone size: NA; J gene: TRBJ1-1; CDR3 protein: CASSRYRGTEAFF; CDR3 DNA: TGTGCCAGCAGCCGCTACAGGGGAACTGAAGCTTTCTTT
V gene: TRBV5-6; CDR3 length: 14; D gene: NA; clone size: NA; J gene: TRBJ1-3; CDR3 protein: CASSPEGVGNTIYF; CDR3 DNA: TGTGCCAGCAGCCCCGAAGGGGTGGGAAACACCATATATTTT
V gene: TRBV6-2/TRBV6-3; CDR3 length: 17; D gene: NA; clone size: NA; J gene: TRBJ2-2; CDR3 protein: CASSSLLGREVAGELFF; CDR3 DNA: TGTGCCAGCAGCTCATTACTCGGCAGGGAGGTTGCCGGGGAGCTGTTTTTT
V gene: TRBV5-6; CDR3 length: 16; D gene: NA; clone size: NA; J gene: TRBJ2-2; CDR3 protein: CASSLAPGARTGELFF; CDR3 DNA: TGTGCCAGCAGCTTGGCCCCAGGGGCTAGGACCGGGGAGCTGTTTTTT